This record looks at one TCR beta chain sequence and its context. The sample is drawn from a study of shared T cell receptors in the human thymus. The CDR3 contains 13 residues. Germline loops: CDR1 MNHNY, CDR2 SVGAGI (reference sequence). V shed 2 bases and J shed 1 base, with 5 bases lying between them. Data came from immunoSEQ multiplex PCR; TCRdb stores just in-frame clones and leaves some out. This sample carries more than 300,000 clones, approximately 95% of them seen once, and the ten largest clones take approximately 0.018%. The chain combines TRBV6-6 with TRBJ1-1; no reliable D call. Material for sequencing was thymocytes. The TCR sequence derives from a human donor. The CDR3 DNA follows: TGTGCCAGCAGTTACGGGGAGAACACTGAAGCTTTCTTT. Translation gives CASSYGENTEAFF.